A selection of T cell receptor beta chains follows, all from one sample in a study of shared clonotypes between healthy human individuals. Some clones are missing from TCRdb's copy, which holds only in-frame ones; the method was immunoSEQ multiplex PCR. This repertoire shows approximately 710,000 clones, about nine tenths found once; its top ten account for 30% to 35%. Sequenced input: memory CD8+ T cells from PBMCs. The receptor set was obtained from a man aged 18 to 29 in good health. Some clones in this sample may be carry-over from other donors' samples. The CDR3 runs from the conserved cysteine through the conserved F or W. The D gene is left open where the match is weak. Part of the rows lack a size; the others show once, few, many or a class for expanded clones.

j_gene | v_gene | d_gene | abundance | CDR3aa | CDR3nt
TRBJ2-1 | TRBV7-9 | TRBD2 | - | CASSFGREWSNEQFF | TGTGCCAGCAGCTTCGGGAGGGAGTGGTCCAATGAGCAGTTCTTC
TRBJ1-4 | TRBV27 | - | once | CASSLLRGAGKLFF | TGTGCCAGCAGTCTCTTGAGGGGCGCAGGAAAACTGTTTTTT
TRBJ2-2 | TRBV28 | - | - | CASSLITGIGELFF | TGTGCCAGCAGTTTAATCACGGGAATCGGGGAGCTGTTTTTT
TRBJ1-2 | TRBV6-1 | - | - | CASSEVGGANYGYTF | TGTGCCAGCAGTGAAGTCGGCGGGGCAAACTATGGCTACACCTTC
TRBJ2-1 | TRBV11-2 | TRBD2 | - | CASSRTSGRSNEQFF | TGTGCCAGCTCGAGGACTAGCGGGAGGTCCAATGAGCAGTTCTTC
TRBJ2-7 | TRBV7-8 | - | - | CASSGLGSPHEQYF | TGTGCCAGCAGCGGGTTAGGGTCCCCCCACGAGCAGTACTTC
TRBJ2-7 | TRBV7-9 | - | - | CASSLAGDEQYF | TGTGCCAGCAGCTTAGCGGGGGACGAGCAGTACTTC
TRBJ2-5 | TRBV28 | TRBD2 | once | CASSRTPGTSAWGETQYF | TGTGCCAGCAGTAGAACCCCCGGGACTAGCGCGTGGGGAGAGACCCAGTACTTC
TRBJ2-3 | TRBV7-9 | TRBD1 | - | CASRRDRETQYF | TGTGCCAGCAGAAGGGACAGGGAAACGCAGTATTTT
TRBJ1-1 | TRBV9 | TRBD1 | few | CASSVEGTGNTEAFF | TGTGCCAGCAGCGTAGAAGGGACAGGGAACACTGAAGCTTTCTTT
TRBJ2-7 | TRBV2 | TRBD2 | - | CASSESGRAWDEQYF | TGTGCCAGCAGCGAGTCCGGGAGGGCCTGGGACGAGCAGTACTTC
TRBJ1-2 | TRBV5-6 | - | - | CASSPRGGVGYTF | TGTGCCAGCAGCCCGCGGGGCGGGGTTGGCTACACCTTC
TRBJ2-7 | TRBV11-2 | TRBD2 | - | CASSLGGTRADYEQYF | TGTGCCAGCAGCTTGGGGGGGACCCGAGCGGACTACGAGCAGTACTTC
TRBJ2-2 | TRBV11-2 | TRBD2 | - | CASSSRLAGDTGELFF | TGTGCCAGCAGCAGTAGACTAGCGGGAGACACCGGGGAGCTGTTTTTT
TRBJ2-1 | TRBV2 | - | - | CASSRALSYNEQFF | TGTGCCAGCAGCAGGGCTCTTTCCTACAATGAGCAGTTCTTC
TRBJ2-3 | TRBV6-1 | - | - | CASSESLAWPDTQYF | TGTGCCAGCAGTGAAAGTCTAGCGTGGCCAGATACGCAGTATTTT
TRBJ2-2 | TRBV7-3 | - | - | CASSLGPIINTGELFF | TGTGCCAGCAGCTTAGGGCCGATTATAAACACCGGGGAGCTGTTTTTT
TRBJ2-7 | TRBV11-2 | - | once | CASSLGAAEHYEQYF | TGTGCCAGCAGCTTAGGTGCGGCGGAACACTACGAGCAGTACTTC
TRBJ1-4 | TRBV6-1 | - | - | CASSVTAADSSTNEKLFF | TGTGCCAGCAGTGTCACAGCGGCGGACAGTTCAACTAATGAAAAACTGTTTTTT
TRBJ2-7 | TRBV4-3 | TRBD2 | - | CASSQEPWTSGMPYEQYF | TGCGCCAGCAGCCAAGAGCCCTGGACTAGCGGGATGCCCTACGAGCAGTACTTC